Reported below is one T cell receptor beta chain. Its antigen is unknown. The conserved phenylalanine or tryptophan normally closing the CDR3 is absent here, so this likely arose from a read error. The library came from three nested PCR rounds adapted from ARM-PCR protocols. MiXCR was run by TCRdb on the multiplex PCR reads, yielding one entry per CDR3 protein. The data contain about 50,000 distinct CDR3 sequences, 74% of them singletons. RNA was extracted from bulk tissue without any cell sorting. This non-tumor lung sample came from over 3 cm beyond the tumor edge. This sample was taken from a study of tumor and adjacent non-tumor tissue in lung cancer. Study-wide background: Patients were aged roughly 30 to 76, ten or so men and 5 women, stage I to III.

Regarding the study as a whole: Normal lung showed higher cumulative top 100 clone frequency than tumor.

Sequenced material: distant non-tumor lung tissue. The sequence was collected from a woman aged 55 to 70 with non-small cell lung cancer.

The CDR3 reads CASSQEWGIQAEAFY. The CDR3 DNA reads TGCGCCAGCAGCCAAGAGTGGGGTATTCAAGCTGAAGCTTTCTAT. This sequence joins TRBV4-3 and TRBJ1-1; D is uncertain. V gave up 0 bases and J gave up 6 bases, with 14 bases separating them. There are 15 residues in the CDR3. Germline V gene sequence: CDR1 LGHNA, CDR2 YSLEER.